A single sample gave rise to the 2 T cell receptor beta chains below, sequenced in a study of tumor-infiltrating lymphocytes in localized non-small cell lung cancer. Libraries were prepared by immunoSEQ multiplex PCR; TCRdb keeps only in-frame clonotypes and omits some of them. The table has tens of thousands of clones, around 62% seen once. The sequenced sample was lung tumor tissue. These receptors were collected from a human donor with non-small cell lung cancer.

The rearrangement joins TRBV30 to TRBJ2-1; D uncertain. Germline CDR1 and CDR2: GTSNPN and SVGIG (reference sequence). The CDR3 has 10 residues. V lost 7 bases and J lost 8, with 9 bases in between. CDR3 amino acids: CAFYRDEQFF. In DNA form, the CDR3 reads TGTGCCTTCTATAGGGATGAGCAGTTCTTC.

V usage is TRBV5-4 and J usage is TRBJ2-2, with D tentatively TRBD1 (6 bases). CDR3 length: 14 amino acids. Germline assignment: CDR1 SGHNT and CDR2 YYREEE (reference sequence). Trimming pared 0 bases from V and 3 bases from J, leaving 6 bases between. In nucleotides, the CDR3 is TGTGCCAGCAGCTTGGGACAGGACACCGGGGAGCTGTTTTTT. This translates into CASSLGQDTGELFF.